The entry that follows covers one T cell receptor beta chain sequence. The data originate from a study of blood T cell repertoires in COVID-19. Study overall: The study drew acute and convalescent COVID-19 samples from the United States, Italy and Spain. T cells, B-cell-depleted T cells, or PBMCs provided the cDNA or gDNA that served as material.

The V end was cut by 3 bases, the J end by 6 bases, with 9 bases between. Looked up from germline, CDR1 is SEHNR and CDR2 is FQNEAQ (reference sequence). The CDR3 is 13 amino acids. Authors' methods: Estimation of nucleated cell counts relied on the amplification of reference gene primers. The repertoire was sequenced with immunoSEQ multiplex PCR; TCRdb's copy has only in-frame clones and lacks some. D and trimming were read from the DNA, whereas the V and J calls and clone size are those reported in that table. The top ten clones hold approximately 5.8% of a sample with about 120,000 clones, around four fifths of them seen once.

The source material was peripheral blood. This clonotype originated in a man older than 75 with active or convalescent COVID-19. The V and J genes are TRBV7-9 and TRBJ2-4; D is possibly TRBD2 (5 bases). The CDR3 nucleotides are TGTGCCAGCAGCTTTGTAGGAGGAAACATTCAGTACTTC. Amino acids: CASSFVGGNIQYF.